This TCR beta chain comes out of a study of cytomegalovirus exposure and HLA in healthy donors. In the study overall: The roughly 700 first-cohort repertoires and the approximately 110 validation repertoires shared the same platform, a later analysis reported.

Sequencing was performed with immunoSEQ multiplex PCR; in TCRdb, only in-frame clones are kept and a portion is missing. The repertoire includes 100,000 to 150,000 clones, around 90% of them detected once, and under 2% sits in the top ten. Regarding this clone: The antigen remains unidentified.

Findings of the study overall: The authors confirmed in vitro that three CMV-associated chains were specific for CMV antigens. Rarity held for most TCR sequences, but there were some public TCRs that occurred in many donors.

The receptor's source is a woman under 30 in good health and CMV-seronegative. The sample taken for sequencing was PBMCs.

CDR3 loop: CASSLRKAGGYTF. The DNA for the CDR3 is TGTGCCAGCAGCCTCCGAAAAGCAGGTGGCTACACCTTC. J is TRBJ1-2 and V is TRBV14; D is unresolved. Germline values: CDR1 SGHDN, CDR2 FVKESK. The V and J ends lost 4 bases and 7 bases respectively, with 13 bases between them. The CDR3 runs to 13 residues.